These T cell receptor beta chains were read from a single sample in a study of neurological immune-mediated disorders. In TCRdb, the 5' RACE reads were re-called with MiXCR into one record per CDR3 protein. This repertoire shows approximately 45,000 distinct CDR3 sequences, approximately 12% found once; its top ten account for over 10%. Sample: PBMCs. The receptors shown here come from a man aged 25-45 years in good health. The CDR3 runs from the conserved cysteine through the conserved F or W. Not all rows give a size; the values are once, few, many and, for expanded clones, a class.

many | TRBJ2-7 | TRBV6-5 | CASSALAGVSEQYF
few | TRBJ2-2 | TRBV25-1 | CASSATDRAYTGELFF
many | TRBJ1-1 | TRBV5-1 | CASSPDRVTVATEAFF
many | TRBJ2-7 | TRBV20-1 | CSARPGTFSYEQYF
many | TRBJ2-5 | TRBV5-1 | CASSFRAQYQETQYF
many | TRBJ1-2 | TRBV3-1 | CASSQDIGDYGYTF
many | TRBJ2-7 | TRBV5-1 | CASSQQLGRAYEQYF
many | TRBJ2-2 | TRBV24-1 | CATSDLPLTRSGELFF
many | TRBJ2-5 | TRBV5-1 | CASSLIQETQYF
many | TRBJ2-1 | TRBV10-1 | CASRGQGDIDEQFF
many | TRBJ2-3 | TRBV20-1 | CSATKGGGGWDTQYF
many | TRBJ2-5 | TRBV7-9 | CASSGETQYF
many | TRBJ2-7 | TRBV27 | CASSPILTGTGGFREQYF
many | TRBJ1-1 | TRBV7-9 | CASSWGLGVGTEAFF
many | TRBJ1-2 | TRBV9 | CASRAGGQTNYGYTF
many | TRBJ1-3 | TRBV5-1 | CASSRPDRVTSGNTIYF
few | TRBJ2-7 | TRBV5-1 | CASSSGQGALFSYEQYF
few | TRBJ2-3 | TRBV7-9 | CASPSGTESDTQYF
many | TRBJ2-7 | TRBV7-2 | CASAGANNYEQYF
many | TRBJ2-4 | TRBV5-1 | CASSPREGRAKNIQYF
once | TRBJ2-7 | TRBV5-1 | CASSPRGNYEQYF
many | TRBJ2-1 | TRBV29-1 | CSVLDLARSYNEQFF
many | TRBJ2-5 | TRBV29-1 | CSVDGTGTLETQYF
many | TRBJ2-1 | TRBV29-1 | CSVEEALEQFF
many | TRBJ2-2 | TRBV5-1 | CARPTRNTGELFF
many | TRBJ2-1 | TRBV29-1 | CSVRDSFNEQFF
many | TRBJ1-3 | TRBV4-1 | CASRLAFGDTIYF
many | TRBJ2-7 | TRBV5-1 | CASSRGLAGNSYEQYF
NA | TRBJ1-1 | TRBV10-2 | CASRGENTEAFF
many | TRBJ2-5 | TRBV6-2/TRBV6-3 | CASSYSRTSGQETQYF
NA | TRBJ2-7 | TRBV5-1 | CASSLAVAGEQYF
NA | TRBJ2-6 | TRBV15 | CATSRAVTSGANVLTF
NA | TRBJ2-3 | TRBV29-1 | CSVVPLDTDTQYF
many | TRBJ1-1 | TRBV18 | CASSKRDTEAFF
many | TRBJ2-7 | TRBV27 | CASSQPIAGGGTYEQYF
many | TRBJ2-7 | TRBV5-1 | CASSLAPAAYEQYF
many | TRBJ2-3 | TRBV7-3 | CASSFDRTSGTDTQYF
many | TRBJ2-5 | TRBV18 | CASSPGFRSPMEETQYF
many | TRBJ1-1 | TRBV20-1 | CSAVRDSHTEAFF
many | TRBJ2-7 | TRBV20-1 | CSARGASGIAYEQYF
many | TRBJ1-1 | TRBV12-3/TRBV12-4 | CASTRTVNTEAFF
NA | TRBJ2-1 | TRBV7-2 | CASRSRTGGNDEQFF
many | TRBJ2-1 | TRBV20-1 | CSARDQGAGVYNEQFF
many | TRBJ2-1 | TRBV20-1 | CSARDPGTEQFF
many | TRBJ2-1 | TRBV20-1 | CSASDLGNEQFF
many | TRBJ2-3 | TRBV29-1 | CSVEDRGTGPPDTQYF